The 11 T cell receptor beta chains reported below all come from one sample, sequenced in a study of cytomegalovirus exposure and HLA in healthy donors. Produced via immunoSEQ multiplex PCR; TCRdb's table is partial and in-frame only. The sample yields roughly 100,000 clones, about 95% seen once. What was sequenced was PBMCs. These receptor sequences come from a woman under 30 in good health and CMV-seronegative.

This clone has more than one count but fewer than ten. The chain is built from TRBV7-2 and TRBJ2-7, with 9 positions matching TRBD2. The CDR3 extends over 18 amino acids. CDR1 is SGHTA, CDR2 FQGNSA, per germline. J gave up 0 bases and V 3 bases, and 12 bases lay outside the gene matches. CDR3 DNA: TGTGCCAGCAGCTTCCGCGCGGGGGGGCATAGGGGCTCCTACGAGCAGTACTTC. It encodes CASSFRAGGHRGSYEQYF. The whole variable domain, filled in from reference TRBV7-2 and TRBJ2-7, reads GAGVSQSPSNKVTEKGKDVELRCDPISGHTALYWYRQSLGQGLEFLIYFQGNSAPDKSGLPSDRFSAERTGGSVSTLTIQRTQQEDSAVYLCASSFRAGGHRGSYEQYFGPGTRLTVT.

The V and J genes are TRBV15 and TRBJ1-2, with D possibly matching TRBD1 (6 bases). The V gene lost 6 bases and the J gene lost 2 bases, with 22 bases spanning the gap. CDR3 size: 17 residues. From germline, CDR1 is LNHNV and CDR2 YYDKDF (reference sequence). The CDR3 sequence: CATRPSLPGGGNYGYTF. The CDR3 bases are TGTGCCACCAGACCCAGCCTTCCGGGAGGGGGAAACTATGGCTACACCTTC.

The gene calls are TRBV6-5 and TRBJ2-5, with D maybe TRBD2 (6 bases). Germline values: CDR1 MNHEY, CDR2 SVGAGI. The CDR3 covers 13 residues. V lost 8 bases to trimming and J lost 4 bases, with 14 bases between them. The CDR3 here is CASSERVGETQYF. Written as DNA, the CDR3 is TGTGCCAGCTCTGAGCGGGTGGGAGAGACCCAGTACTTC.

This clone came up a few times. The chain couples TRBV7-2 to TRBJ2-7; TRBD2 matches at 10 bases. The trim removed 3 bases at V and 2 bases at J, leaving 4 bases unmatched. The length of the CDR3 is 15 residues. CDR1 is SGHTA, CDR2 FQGNSA, per germline. CDR3 nucleotides: TGTGCCAGCAGCTTCACCAGCGGGGGGGCCTACGAGCAGTACTTC. It is translated as CASSFTSGGAYEQYF.

This chain connects TRBV14 to TRBJ1-4, with 7 nucleotides matching TRBD1. J gave up 0 bases and V 0 bases, and 4 bases lay outside the gene matches. The CDR3 is 17 amino acids. The germline gives CDR1 SGHDN, CDR2 FVKESK. The CDR3 DNA sequence: TGTGCCAGCAGCCAAGAGCCAGGGGGTGCAACTAATGAAAAACTGTTTTTT. Its protein product is CASSQEPGGATNEKLFF.

This clone appeared a single time. The CDR3 is CASSSRGRDRGEGYTF. The CDR3 DNA sequence: TGCGCCAGCAGCTCGAGGGGGAGGGACAGGGGTGAAGGCTACACCTTC. The V gene is TRBV5-1, the J gene TRBJ1-2, with 10 positions matching TRBD1. CDR1 and CDR2 from the germline V gene are SGHRS and YFSETQ. The CDR3 has 16 residues. V shed 3 bases, J shed 8 bases, and the junction held 13 bases outside the gene matches. Based on the CDR3 plus reference TRBV5-1 and TRBJ1-2, the full variable domain is KAGVTQTPRYLIKTRGQQVTLSCSPISGHRSVSWYQQTPGQGLQFLFEYFSETQRNKGNFPGRFSGRQFSNSRSEMNVSTLELGDSALYLCASSSRGRDRGEGYTFGSGTRLTVV.

The V gene is TRBV7-3, the J gene TRBJ1-1; 7 bases are shared with TRBD1. This CDR3 spans 15 amino acids. The ends lost 5 bases at V and 1 base at J; junction bases unmatched: 7. Germline CDR1 is SGHTA and CDR2 is FQGTGA. As DNA, the CDR3 is TGTGCCAGCAGCCTAGGAGACAGGGCGAACACTGAAGCTTTCTTT. It is translated as CASSLGDRANTEAFF.

The chain has TRBV30 and TRBJ1-2; no clear D gene. CDR1 and CDR2 (germline): GTSNPN, SVGIG (reference sequence). Trimming took off 3 bases at V and 3 bases at J, with 11 bases between the two ends. The length of the CDR3 is 13 residues. CDR3 sequence reads: CAWSDQEDYGYTF. The CDR3 DNA is TGTGCCTGGAGCGACCAGGAGGACTATGGCTACACCTTC.

The chain joins TRBV6-5 to TRBJ2-7, with TRBD1 matching over 8 bases. The germline CDR1 and CDR2 sequences are MNHEY and SVGAGI. The CDR3 totals 13 residues. V was pared by 6 bases and J by 1 base, with 2 bases of the junction left unmatched. CDR3 sequence: CASSRDRSYEQYF. In DNA, the CDR3 is TGTGCCAGCAGCAGGGACAGGTCCTACGAGCAGTACTTC.

The chain is built from TRBV2 and TRBJ2-3; D is ambiguous. CDR3 length: 13 amino acids. The V gene lost 3 bases and the J gene lost 6 bases, with 10 bases spanning the gap. Germline V gives CDR1 SNHLY, CDR2 FYNNEI. DNA for the CDR3: TGTGCCAGCAGTGATCCTAGTCGGGATACGCAGTATTTT. Translating gives CASSDPSRDTQYF. Combining the CDR3 with reference TRBV2 and TRBJ2-3 gives the whole variable domain EPEVTQTPSHQVTQMGQEVILRCVPISNHLYFYWYRQILGQKVEFLVSFYNNEISEKSEIFDDQFSVERPDGSNFTLKIRSTKLEDSAMYFCASSDPSRDTQYFGPGTRLTVL.

The chain links TRBV6-5 to TRBJ2-7; 13 bases are a match to TRBD2. V gave up 4 bases and J gave up 3 bases; unmatched junction bases: 6. The CDR3 contains 16 residues. The germline V gene has CDR1 MNHEY and CDR2 SVGAGI. The CDR3, as DNA: TGTGCCAGCAGTTGGACTAGCGGGAGAGAGGTCTACGAGCAGTACTTC. Translation gives CASSWTSGREVYEQYF.